This TCR beta chain was obtained from a study of T cell repertoires in cytomegalovirus infection (dated by TCRdb to between 2018 and 2021). Turning to the overall study: The HLA type of each donor mattered for the analysis, because public TCR beta signatures pointed to carriage of CMV infection along with the matching HLA type.

What the work shows at the level of the full study, not this receptor alone: The ex vivo response was dominated by HLA-C-restricted CMV-specific TCR beta clonotypes, and the single most frequent clonotype in two of eight donors was supplied by these HLA-C-restricted clonotypes. In both this cohort and an independent cohort of some 350 donors, the cumulative frequency of public TCR beta family members distinguished carriers of CMV infection plus the relevant HLA type.

For sequencing, an Illumina HiSeq 1500 was employed. TCRdb took the public reads, trimmed them with fastp at Q25, ran MiXCR for clone calling and kept in-frame beta chains. Rows with one shared CDR3 protein collapse into an entry with the most common genes and DNA. Within this sample are around 550,000 distinct CDR3 sequences, with about 30% of them counted one time only. The ten most abundant clones make up 13% of the sample. In its sample, this clonotype was seen a few times. This receptor's antigen is unknown. No qualities accompany the bases; no much larger clone lies one base away. CDR1 and CDR2, looked up from the germline V gene, are SGHTA and FQGNSA. V and J are truncated by 1 base and 0 bases respectively, leaving an intervening sequence of 9 bases. The cysteine opens and the phenylalanine closes a CDR3 of 15 amino acids. Solely the CDR3 DNA is kept, with 45 bases framed from the first base.

The source material was PBMCs. The clonotype originates from a human donor in good health (CMV status not recorded). Some clones in this sample may be carry-over from other donors' samples. The chain couples TRBV7-2 to TRBJ1-1; the D gene cannot be resolved reliably. The DNA sequence is TGTGCCAGCAGCTTAGGGGATCCCATGAACACTGAAGCTTTCTTT. The encoded protein is CASSLGDPMNTEAFF.